This T cell receptor beta chain originates from a study of cytomegalovirus exposure and HLA in healthy donors. Whole-study results and caveats: Several of the most significant clusters appeared linked to common viral pathogens, based on a later analysis.

Those who donated were healthy bone marrow donors. The germline V gene encodes CDR1 LNHDA and CDR2 SQIVND (reference sequence). V was clipped by 5 bases and J by 0 bases, with 8 bases between them. The CDR3 contains 14 residues. A note on this clone: Its specificity is unknown.

PCR used 60 Vbeta primers and 13 Jbeta primers. Clones were sequenced by immunoSEQ multiplex PCR, and TCRdb holds only the in-frame ones, with some missing. The table has 90,000 to 120,000 clones, around three quarters seen once. Material for sequencing was PBMCs. The J gene is TRBJ2-4, the V gene TRBV19, with D tentatively TRBD1 (6 bases). The source is a male donor in good health and CMV-seronegative. The CDR3 nucleotides are TGTGCCAGTAGTGAACAGGGAGCCAAAAACATTCAGTACTTC. Translating it yields CASSEQGAKNIQYF.